These 8 T cell receptor beta chains were all obtained from the same sample, sequenced in a study of CD8 T cells in ankylosing spondylitis (dated by TCRdb to between 2016 and 2019). The library was produced with 5' RACE. The data were produced on an Illumina HiSeq 2500. TCRdb passed the public sequencing reads through fastp at Q25 and MiXCR, retaining productive beta sequences. Records with the same CDR3 protein are collapsed into one entry carrying the most frequent genes and DNA. Recorded for this sample are about 310,000 distinct CDR3 sequences; about a fifth of them occurred a single time. The ten largest make up about 4% of the sample. The sequencing sample was made of blood, either unsorted or a sorted T cell fraction (not recorded which). The receptors come from a female donor with ankylosing spondylitis or in good health (not recorded which).

This rearrangement joins TRBV20-1 to TRBJ2-1, with D tentatively TRBD1 or TRBD2 (5 bases each). Germline CDR1 reads DFQATT; CDR2 reads SNEGSKA (reference sequence). This CDR3 has 13 residues. V gave up 2 bases and J gave up 7 bases, with 12 bases separating them. DNA of the CDR3: TGCAGTGCTAGATCGGGGCCCAAGAATGAGCAGTTCTTC. Translating it yields CSARSGPKNEQFF.

There are a few counts of this clonotype. The chain has TRBV10-3 and TRBJ2-7; no reliable D call. The germline V gene has CDR1 ENHRY and CDR2 SYGVKD. V was shortened by 0 bases and J by 5 bases, with 2 bases between the two germline ends. The CDR3 consists of 11 residues. In DNA, the CDR3 is TGTGCCATCAGTGAGTCGGACGAGCAGTACTTC. Protein sequence: CAISESDEQYF.

This clonotype was counted ten times or more. The chain joins TRBV29-1 to TRBJ2-7; perhaps D is TRBD1 or TRBD2 (6 bases each). CDR3 length: 14 amino acids. Germline CDR1 and CDR2: SQVTM and ANQGSEA. The V end was cut by 1 base, the J end by 8 bases, with 18 bases between. CDR3 loop: CSVEGGAGGIQQYF. CDR3 DNA sequence: TGCAGCGTTGAAGGGGGGGCCGGAGGGATCCAGCAGTACTTC.

This clonotype was counted only a few times. V is TRBV20-1 and J is TRBJ2-3; D may be TRBD1 (5 bases). The germline V gene encodes CDR1 DFQATT and CDR2 SNEGSKA (reference sequence). The germline V and J ends were trimmed by 6 bases and 4 bases, with 20 bases remaining between them. This CDR3 is 15 amino acids long. CDR3 region: CSARNPGRAPDTQYF. The CDR3 region has the DNA TGCAGTGCCCGAAATCCAGGCAGGGCCCCAGATACGCAGTATTTT.

This clonotype came up many times. The V gene is TRBV28, the J gene TRBJ1-5; D unclear. CDR1 is MDHEN, CDR2 SYDVKM, per germline. The CDR3 length is 15 residues. V lost 2 bases, J lost 5 bases, and 13 bases lay in between. Here the CDR3 DNA reads TGTGCCAGCAGTTTAGTGGCTTTATCCTATCAGCCCCAGCATTTT. This sequence encodes CASSLVALSYQPQHF.

This clonotype was seen a few times. The V call is TRBV20-1, the J call TRBJ2-1; D unresolved. Germline V gene data show CDR1 as DFQATT and CDR2 as SNEGSKA (reference sequence). The CDR3 totals 16 residues. V lost 3 bases and J 0 bases, leaving 15 bases between the germline ends. CDR3 DNA sequence: TGCAGTGCTAGTCACAAGGACGCTAGCTCCTACAATGAGCAGTTCTTC. Translated: CSASHKDASSYNEQFF.

This clonotype was counted ten times or more. This chain connects TRBV5-6 to TRBJ2-1, with 8 positions matching TRBD1. This CDR3 has 15 amino acids. J was trimmed by 5 bases and V by 2 bases; bases with no gene match: 6. Germline CDR1 reads SGHDT; CDR2 reads YYEEEE. CDR3 nucleotide sequence: TGTGCCAGCAGCTTAAGACAGGGGTCCCACAATGAGCAGTTCTTC. Its protein product is CASSLRQGSHNEQFF.

V and J are TRBV2 and TRBJ1-2; TRBD1 might be the D (5 bases). There are 12 residues in the CDR3. Looked up from germline, CDR1 is SNHLY and CDR2 is FYNNEI. V gave up 6 bases and J gave up 5 bases, with 10 bases separating them. The CDR3 reads CASSPSGYGYTF. The CDR3 DNA is TGTGCCAGCAGCCCTTCAGGGTATGGCTACACCTTC.